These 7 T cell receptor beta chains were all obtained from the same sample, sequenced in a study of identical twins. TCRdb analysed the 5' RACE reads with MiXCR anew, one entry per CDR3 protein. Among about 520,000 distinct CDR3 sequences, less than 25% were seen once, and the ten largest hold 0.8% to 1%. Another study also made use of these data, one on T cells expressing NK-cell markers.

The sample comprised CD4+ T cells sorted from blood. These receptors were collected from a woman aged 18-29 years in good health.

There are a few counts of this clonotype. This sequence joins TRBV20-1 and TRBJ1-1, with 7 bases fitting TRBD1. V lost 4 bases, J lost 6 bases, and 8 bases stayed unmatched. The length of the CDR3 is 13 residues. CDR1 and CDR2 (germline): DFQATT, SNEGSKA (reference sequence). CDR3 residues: CSATFTGVAEAFF. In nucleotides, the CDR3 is TGCAGTGCTACCTTCACAGGGGTGGCTGAAGCTTTCTTT.

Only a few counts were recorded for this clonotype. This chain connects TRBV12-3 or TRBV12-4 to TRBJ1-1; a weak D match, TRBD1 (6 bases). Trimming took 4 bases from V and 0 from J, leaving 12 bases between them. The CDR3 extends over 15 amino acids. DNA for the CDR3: TGTGCCAGCAGTTCACAGGGCGGAATGAACACTGAAGCTTTCTTT. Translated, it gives CASSSQGGMNTEAFF.

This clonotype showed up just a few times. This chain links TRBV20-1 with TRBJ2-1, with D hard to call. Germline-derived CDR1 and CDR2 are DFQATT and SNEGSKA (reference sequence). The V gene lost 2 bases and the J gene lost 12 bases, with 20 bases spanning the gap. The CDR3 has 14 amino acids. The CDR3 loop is CSARPQDNTMRQFF. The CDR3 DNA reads TGCAGTGCTAGACCTCAGGATAATACAATGAGGCAGTTCTTC.

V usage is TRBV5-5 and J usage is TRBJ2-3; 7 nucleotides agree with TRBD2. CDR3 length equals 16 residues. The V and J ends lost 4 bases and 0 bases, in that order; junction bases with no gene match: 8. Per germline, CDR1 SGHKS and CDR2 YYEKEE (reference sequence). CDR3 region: CASSIPPGGSTDTQYF. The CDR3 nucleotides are TGTGCCAGCAGCATACCCCCCGGGGGGAGCACAGATACGCAGTATTTT.

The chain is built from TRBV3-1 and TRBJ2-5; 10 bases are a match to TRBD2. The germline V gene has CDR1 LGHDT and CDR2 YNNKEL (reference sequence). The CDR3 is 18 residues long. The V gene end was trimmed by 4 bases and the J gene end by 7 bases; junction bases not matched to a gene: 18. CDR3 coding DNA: TGTGCCAGCAGCCGCGCGATCAGCGGGGCGGCTAGCGGGAGGACCCAGTACTTC. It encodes CASSRAISGAASGRTQYF.

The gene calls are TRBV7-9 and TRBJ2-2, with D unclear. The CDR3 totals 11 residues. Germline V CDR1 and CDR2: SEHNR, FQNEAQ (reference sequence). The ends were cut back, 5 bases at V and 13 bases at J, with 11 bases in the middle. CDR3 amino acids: CASSLDRRLFF. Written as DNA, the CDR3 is TGTGCCAGCAGCCTCGACCGGCGGCTGTTTTTT.

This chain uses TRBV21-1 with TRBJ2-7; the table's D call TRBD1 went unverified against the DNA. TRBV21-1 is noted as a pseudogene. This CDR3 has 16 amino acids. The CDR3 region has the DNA TGTGCCAGCAGCAAAGGGAGGGGGGGTTCGTCCTACGAGCAGTACTTC. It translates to CASSKGRGGSSYEQYF.